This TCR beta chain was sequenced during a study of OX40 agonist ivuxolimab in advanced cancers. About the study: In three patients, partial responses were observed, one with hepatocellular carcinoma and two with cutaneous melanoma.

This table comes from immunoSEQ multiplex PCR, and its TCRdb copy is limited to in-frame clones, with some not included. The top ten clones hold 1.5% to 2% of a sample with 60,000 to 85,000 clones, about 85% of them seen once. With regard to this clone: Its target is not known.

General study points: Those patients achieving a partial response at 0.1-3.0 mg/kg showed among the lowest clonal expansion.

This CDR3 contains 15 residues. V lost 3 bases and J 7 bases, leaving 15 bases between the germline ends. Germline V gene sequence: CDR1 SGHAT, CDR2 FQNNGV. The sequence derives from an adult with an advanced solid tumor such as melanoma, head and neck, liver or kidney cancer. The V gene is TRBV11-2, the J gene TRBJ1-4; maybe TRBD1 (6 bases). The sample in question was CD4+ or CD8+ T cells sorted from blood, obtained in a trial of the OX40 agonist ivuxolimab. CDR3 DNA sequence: TGTGCCAGCAGCTTTCGGGGACAACGGGGTGAAAAACTGTTTTTT. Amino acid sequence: CASSFRGQRGEKLFF.